This entry lists 21 T cell receptor beta chains sequenced from one sample in a study of T cells in Graves' hyperthyroidism and ophthalmopathy. Amplified TCR beta CDR3 regions derived from RNA transcripts. TCR CDR3 underwent first-round RT-PCR with the HTBI primer set. TCRdb reprocessed the multiplex PCR reads with MiXCR, giving one entry per CDR3 protein. The sample has some 340,000 distinct CDR3 sequences; roughly 13% are singletons. The sequencing sample was made of blood. Every receptor here comes from a woman in her 40s with Graves' ophthalmopathy.

The V and J genes are TRBV30 and TRBJ1-6, with TRBD1 matching 8 bases. The CDR3 runs to 14 residues. The V gene's germline CDR1 is GTSNPN and CDR2 SVGIG (reference sequence). The trim removed 0 bases at V and 7 bases at J, leaving 2 bases unmatched. The CDR3 DNA follows: TGTGCCTGGAGTGTAAGGACAGGGAATTCACCCCTCCACTTT. Its translation: CAWSVRTGNSPLHF.

A remark on this clonotype: A read error may be the cause here, since a much bigger clone is one base away. V and J are TRBV28 and TRBJ1-1; a weak D match, TRBD1 (5 bases). The CDR3 totals 13 residues. CDR1 is MDHEN, CDR2 SYDVKM, per germline. The ends were cut back, 3 bases at V and 13 bases at J, with 18 bases in the middle. CDR3: CASSFQRPGGVFF. The CDR3 DNA is TGTGCCAGCAGTTTCCAACGCCCCGGAGGGGTTTTCTTT.

This clonotype was counted only a few times. This sequence joins TRBV30 and TRBJ1-2, with TRBD1 matching over 8 bases. The CDR3 consists of 16 residues. Germline assignment: CDR1 GTSNPN and CDR2 SVGIG (reference sequence). V was clipped by 0 bases and J by 7 bases; unmatched bases: 13. The CDR3 reads CAWSVPWGQVEGGYTF. The CDR3 nucleotides read TGTGCCTGGAGTGTACCGTGGGGACAGGTGGAGGGTGGCTACACCTTC.

In this sample, this clonotype turned up many times. The chain is built from TRBV2 and TRBJ2-1; TRBD1 agrees at 7 bases. V lost 3 bases, J lost 3 bases, and 2 bases stayed unmatched. CDR1 is SNHLY, CDR2 FYNNEI, per germline. The CDR3 runs to 14 residues. CDR3 sequence reads: CASSETGIYNEQFF. CDR3 DNA: TGTGCCAGCAGTGAGACAGGGATCTACAATGAGCAGTTCTTC. The full variable domain, with the rest looked up from reference TRBV2 and TRBJ2-1, is EPEVTQTPSHQVTQMGQEVILRCVPISNHLYFYWYRQILGQKVEFLVSFYNNEISEKSEIFDDQFSVERPDGSNFTLKIRSTKLEDSAMYFCASSETGIYNEQFFGPGTRLTVL.

This clonotype was seen more than once but under ten times. The rearrangement links TRBV6-1 to TRBJ1-1; 9 nucleotides match TRBD1. The CDR3 loop spans 15 amino acids. V was clipped by 6 bases and J by 6 bases; unmatched bases: 11. Per the germline V gene, CDR1 is MNHNS and CDR2 is SASEGT. The CDR3 region has the DNA TGTGCCAGCAGCCGCCAGGGACAGGGAGAGGCTGAAGCTTTCTTT. Its protein product is CASSRQGQGEAEAFF.

The table lists this clonotype with a few counts. The chain couples TRBV7-9 to TRBJ2-2, with 8 nucleotides matching TRBD2. Unmatched junction bases numbered 3, after V lost 3 bases and J lost 0 bases. This CDR3 spans 16 amino acids. CDR1 and CDR2 from the germline V gene are SEHNR and FQNEAQ (reference sequence). In DNA, the CDR3 is TGTGCCAGCAGCTTGCCGGGACTAGCGAACACCGGGGAGCTGTTTTTT. This encodes CASSLPGLANTGELFF.

The chain is built from TRBV19 and TRBJ2-5, with TRBD2 identical over 11 bases. CDR3 size: 17 residues. In germline, CDR1 is LNHDA, CDR2 SQIVND (reference sequence). V lost 4 bases, J lost 5 bases, and 12 bases stayed unmatched. CDR3 region: CASSTLSGRAAQETQYF. As DNA, the CDR3 is TGTGCCAGTAGTACCCTTAGCGGGAGGGCCGCTCAGGAGACCCAGTACTTC.

In its sample, this clonotype was seen a few times. The gene calls are TRBV7-3 and TRBJ2-5; tentatively, D is TRBD2 (6 bases). CDR3 length: 16 amino acids. The V gene lost 2 bases and the J gene lost 9 bases, with 22 bases spanning the gap. From germline, CDR1 is SGHTA and CDR2 FQGTGA. This CDR3 reads CASSLLGGSIWEAQYF. The CDR3 nucleotides are TGTGCCAGCAGCTTACTGGGTGGATCTATTTGGGAGGCCCAGTACTTC.

This clonotype occurred many times. This sequence joins TRBV7-9 and TRBJ1-1; D might be TRBD1 (6 bases). The V end was cut by 5 bases, the J end by 4 bases, with 14 bases between. The CDR3 spans 14 residues. The germline CDR1 and CDR2 sequences are SEHNR and FQNEAQ (reference sequence). The CDR3 DNA sequence: TGTGCCAGCAGCCCCAGTGGGGGGGCCACTGAAGCTTTCTTT. Its translation: CASSPSGGATEAFF.

This clonotype was detected many times. This sequence joins TRBV5-1 and TRBJ1-6; D not resolved. This CDR3 spans 14 amino acids. Per germline, CDR1 SGHRS and CDR2 YFSETQ. Trimming left V 4 bases short and J 5 bases short, with 10 bases between. DNA of the CDR3: TGCGCCAGCAGCACTGGACGGGATAATTCACCCCTCCACTTT. Encoded protein: CASSTGRDNSPLHF.

This clonotype was picked up a small number of times. V and J are TRBV30 and TRBJ2-1, with D tentatively TRBD1 or TRBD2 (5 bases each). V gave up 2 bases and J gave up 8 bases, with 10 bases separating them. Germline V CDR1 and CDR2: GTSNPN, SVGIG (reference sequence). The CDR3 extends over 12 amino acids. In nucleotides, the CDR3 is TGTGCCTGGAGTACCGGGGCCCATGAGCAGTTCTTC. Translating it yields CAWSTGAHEQFF.

V is TRBV15 and J is TRBJ2-2; 7 bases align to TRBD1. The CDR3 is 15 residues long. J gave up 0 bases and V 3 bases, and 1 base lay outside the gene matches. CDR1 and CDR2 (germline): LNHNV, YYDKDF (reference sequence). The CDR3 region is CATSRGQTNTGELFF. The DNA of the CDR3 is TGTGCCACCAGCAGGGGACAGACGAACACCGGGGAGCTGTTTTTT.

At least ten counts were recorded for this clonotype. V and J are TRBV12-3 or TRBV12-4 and TRBJ2-3; tentatively, D is TRBD1 or TRBD2 (5 bases each). The CDR3 consists of 14 residues. Trimming removed 3 bases at V and 6 bases at J, with 13 bases between. The CDR3: CASSLGVRGDTQYF. In nucleotides, the CDR3 is TGTGCCAGCAGTTTGGGAGTGAGGGGTGATACGCAGTATTTT.

This clonotype was observed at least ten times. The chain carries TRBV27 and TRBJ1-1; the match to TRBD1 covers 9 bases. The germline CDR1 and CDR2 sequences are MNHEY and SMNVEV (reference sequence). The CDR3 has 13 amino acids. V trimming: 5 bases; J trimming: 11 bases; junction bases outside the gene matches: 9. The CDR3 nucleotides are TGTGCCAGCAGTCCTGGACAGGGGAGCTGGGCTTTCTTT. Translation gives CASSPGQGSWAFF.

Many counts were recorded for this clonotype. The gene calls are TRBV11-2 and TRBJ2-1; either TRBD1 or TRBD2 may fit D (5 bases each). Trimming stripped 0 bases from V and 2 bases from J, with 14 bases between. This CDR3 has 17 amino acids. The V gene's germline CDR1 is SGHAT and CDR2 FQNNGV. In DNA, the CDR3 is TGTGCCAGCAGCTTAGATCCGAGGGGCTCAACCTACAATGAGCAGTTCTTC. Amino acid sequence: CASSLDPRGSTYNEQFF.

This clonotype came up many times. CDR3 sequence: CASSLGHTSYEQYF. The CDR3, as DNA: TGTGCCAGCAGCTTAGGACACACTTCCTACGAGCAGTACTTC. This rearrangement joins TRBV11-2 to TRBJ2-7; D gene unclear. CDR3 size: 14 residues. With 1 base removed from V and 1 base from J, the gap between germline ends came to 8 bases. Germline V gives CDR1 SGHAT, CDR2 FQNNGV. The complete variable domain, with remaining parts taken from reference TRBV11-2 and TRBJ2-7, reads EAGVAQSPRYKIIEKRQSVAFWCNPISGHATLYWYQQILGQGPKLLIQFQNNGVVDDSQLPKDRFSAERLKGVDSTLKIQPAKLEDSAVYLCASSLGHTSYEQYFGPGTRLTVT.

This clonotype was found many times. The genes are TRBV7-9 and TRBJ1-6; D may be TRBD1 (5 bases). V dropped 5 bases and J dropped 7 bases, with 12 bases sitting between them. Germline values: CDR1 SEHNR, CDR2 FQNEAQ (reference sequence). CDR3 length equals 14 residues. The CDR3: CASSGRTSNSPLHF. The CDR3 region has the DNA TGTGCCAGCAGCGGCAGGACATCCAATTCACCCCTCCACTTT. The complete variable domain, with remaining parts taken from reference TRBV7-9 and TRBJ1-6, reads DTGVSQNPRHKITKRGQNVTFRCDPISEHNRLYWYRQTLGQGPEFLTYFQNEAQLEKSRLLSDRFSAERPKGSFSTLEIQRTEQGDSAMYLCASSGRTSNSPLHFGNGTRLTVT.

The sample holds many counts of this clonotype. V usage is TRBV27 and J usage is TRBJ1-1; D may be TRBD1 (5 bases). CDR1 is MNHEY, CDR2 SMNVEV, per germline (reference sequence). The CDR3 sequence is 14 residues long. V was shortened by 3 bases and J by 1 base, with 9 bases between the two germline ends. The CDR3 DNA is TGTGCCAGCAGTTTTTGGGGGTCGAACACTGAAGCTTTCTTT. Its protein product is CASSFWGSNTEAFF.

This clonotype was recorded at least ten times. The rearrangement joins TRBV20-1 to TRBJ2-1, with TRBD1 matching over 11 bases. V shed 5 bases, J shed 4 bases, and the junction held 7 bases outside the gene matches. Germline V lookup: CDR1 DFQATT, CDR2 SNEGSKA (reference sequence). The CDR3 is 15 amino acids. In DNA, the CDR3 is TGCAGTGCTCAAACGGACAGGGGGCAGTACAATGAGCAGTTCTTC. Translation gives CSAQTDRGQYNEQFF.

This rearrangement joins TRBV29-1 to TRBJ2-1; 10 bases line up with TRBD2. The CDR3 is 14 residues long. J lost 7 bases, V lost 3 bases, and 6 bases had no gene match. Germline V gene lookup returns CDR1 SQVTM and CDR2 ANQGSEA. CDR3 sequence: CSVDGSGRGNEQFF. In DNA, the CDR3 is TGCAGCGTTGATGGCAGCGGGAGGGGGAATGAGCAGTTCTTC.

This clonotype was found many times. This chain uses TRBV10-1 with TRBJ2-1; TRBD2 agrees at 8 bases. Germline V CDR1 and CDR2: WNHNN, SYGVQD (reference sequence). V was clipped by 2 bases and J by 8 bases; unmatched bases: 5. The CDR3 totals 14 residues. The CDR3 bases are TGCGCCAGCAGTGAGGGACTAGCTCTCGATGAGCAGTTCTTC. It translates to CASSEGLALDEQFF.